Shown below are 2 T cell receptor beta chains from a single sample sequenced in a study of identical twins. TCRdb independently ran MiXCR on the 5' RACE reads; one entry per CDR3 protein. The sample carries more than 350,000 distinct CDR3 sequences, approximately 8.8% recorded once. The sequencing sample was made of naive T cells sorted from blood. The receptors here all came from a woman aged 45-59 years in good health.

The chain is built from TRBV15 and TRBJ2-1, with a possible D match to TRBD2 (6 bases). Germline V gives CDR1 LNHNV, CDR2 YYDKDF (reference sequence). This CDR3 spans 13 amino acids. The V and J ends lost 1 base and 7 bases respectively, with 8 bases between them. The CDR3 is CATSRVGGNEQFF. CDR3 nucleotides: TGTGCCACCAGCAGAGTTGGGGGGAATGAGCAGTTCTTC.

Concerning this clonotype itself: An end of the junction does not agree with germline; a read error may underlie this. The gene calls are TRBV7-7 and TRBJ2-1, with TRBD2 matching 9 bases. CDR1 and CDR2 (germline): SSHAT, FNYEAQ (reference sequence). The CDR3 runs 13 residues. CDR3 region: CASSLRLAGEQFF. CDR3 bases: TGTGCTAGCAGCTTAAGGCTAGCGGGGGAGCAGTTCTTC.